Below, 29 T cell receptor beta chains from the same sample are listed, as sequenced in a study of blood T cells in healthy people across ages (dated by TCRdb to 2013 to 2016). Libraries were built with 5' RACE. The instrument was an Illumina HiSeq 2500. A second PCR of roughly 7 to 11 cycles was performed with a sample-barcoded 5' primer and a J-beta primer mix. TCRdb reprocessing: public reads trimmed at Q25 with fastp, clones called with MiXCR, in-frame beta chains kept. Under each unique CDR3 protein, matching rows form one entry showing the most common genes and DNA. Counted in this sample were fewer than 1 million distinct CDR3 sequences; approximately 48% of them appeared once. Clones ranked in the top ten supply approximately 19% of the sample. Input material: blood. All receptors derive from a man aged 55-75 years in good health.

This sequence joins TRBV27 and TRBJ1-2, with a weak D call TRBD1 (6 bases). The V and J ends lost 8 bases and 0 bases respectively, with 22 bases between them. The CDR3 covers 17 residues. Per germline, CDR1 MNHEY and CDR2 SMNVEV (reference sequence). The CDR3 region is CASLSRDISDPNYGYTF. As DNA, the CDR3 is TGTGCCAGCCTCTCCCGGGACATCAGCGATCCTAACTATGGCTACACCTTC.

The chain uses TRBV12-3 or TRBV12-4 and TRBJ2-1; no reliable D call. Trimming cost V 2 bases and J 4 bases, with 12 bases left between them. The CDR3 sequence is 15 residues long. The DNA of the CDR3 is TGTGCCAGCAGTTTAAGGGCAGCCCGATACAATGAGCAGTTCTTC. Translating gives CASSLRAARYNEQFF.

This clonotype was seen ten or more times. The chain links TRBV3-1 to TRBJ2-5, with no clear D. The V gene lost 0 bases and the J gene lost 7 bases, with 12 bases spanning the gap. The CDR3 covers 14 residues. Germline values: CDR1 LGHDT, CDR2 YNNKEL (reference sequence). For the CDR3, the DNA is TGTGCCAGCAGCCAAGATGCCGGCCGAGGGACCCAGTACTTC. Residues: CASSQDAGRGTQYF.

Regarding this clonotype: It may be a read error: a sequence one base away is much more abundant. The genes are TRBV5-1 and TRBJ2-5, with D perhaps assigned TRBD1 or TRBD2 (5 bases each). Deletions cut 4 bases from V and 3 bases from J, with 22 bases between. The CDR3 spans 17 residues. CDR1 and CDR2 (germline): SGHRS, YFSETQ. CDR3 coding DNA: TGCGCCAGCAGCCATTTATCCCGGGGCCGAAGGAAAGAGACCCAGTACTTC. This gives the protein CASSHLSRGRRKETQYF.

The chain recombines TRBV20-1 with TRBJ1-2; 10 bases align to TRBD1. CDR1 and CDR2 from the germline V gene are DFQATT and SNEGSKA (reference sequence). With V trimmed by 0 bases and J by 6 bases, 4 bases remained unmatched. This CDR3 has 14 amino acids. The CDR3: CSARDRTGGNGYTF. In DNA, the CDR3 is TGCAGTGCTAGAGATCGGACAGGGGGAAATGGCTACACCTTC.

The genes are TRBV28 and TRBJ2-1, with a tentative D call TRBD2 (5 bases). This CDR3 contains 16 residues. V was pared by 6 bases and J by 0 bases, with 15 bases between. In germline, CDR1 is MDHEN, CDR2 SYDVKM. The CDR3, as DNA: TGTGCCAGCAGCCCCCCCCCGGGGAGCTCCTACAATGAGCAGTTCTTC. This encodes CASSPPPGSSYNEQFF. Based on the CDR3 plus reference TRBV28 and TRBJ2-1, the full variable domain is DVKVTQSSRYLVKRTGEKVFLECVQDMDHENMFWYRQDPGLGLRLIYFSYDVKMKEKGDIPEGYSVSREKKERFSLILESASTNQTSMYLCASSPPPGSSYNEQFFGPGTRLTVL.

The rearrangement joins TRBV7-2 to TRBJ1-4, with TRBD1 as a possible D gene (6 bases). The germline CDR1 and CDR2 sequences are SGHTA and FQGNSA. This CDR3 has 14 residues. V was shortened by 6 bases and J by 4 bases, with 12 bases between the two germline ends. CDR3 loop: CASSVGGYNEKLFF. The CDR3 DNA reads TGTGCCAGCAGTGTCGGGGGCTATAATGAAAAACTGTTTTTT.

This clonotype has only a few counts. The chain is built from TRBV7-2 and TRBJ2-7; perhaps TRBD2 as D (6 bases). Germline V CDR1 and CDR2: SGHTA, FQGNSA. CDR3 length equals 14 residues. V lost 0 bases to trimming and J lost 7 bases, with 13 bases between them. The CDR3 nucleotides read TGTGCCAGCAGCTTAGCGCGGGGAAACCGGGAGCAGTACTTC. Its protein product is CASSLARGNREQYF. Full variable domain (outside the CDR3, taken from reference TRBV7-2 and TRBJ2-7): GAGVSQSPSNKVTEKGKDVELRCDPISGHTALYWYRQSLGQGLEFLIYFQGNSAPDKSGLPSDRFSAERTGGSVSTLTIQRTQQEDSAVYLCASSLARGNREQYFGPGTRLTVT.

J is TRBJ1-2 and V is TRBV30; tentative D call: TRBD1 (5 bases). The CDR3 length is 15 residues. V lost 4 bases to trimming and J lost 2 bases, with 17 bases between them. CDR1 and CDR2 from the germline V gene are GTSNPN and SVGIG (reference sequence). The CDR3 sequence is CAWTRGRVRNYGYTF. As DNA, the CDR3 is TGTGCCTGGACACGGGGCAGGGTCAGAAACTATGGCTACACCTTC.

The chain uses TRBV5-1 and TRBJ2-2, with 9 nucleotides matching TRBD2. V was clipped by 0 bases and J by 6 bases; unmatched bases: 9. Germline-derived CDR1 and CDR2 are SGHRS and YFSETQ. The CDR3 is 17 residues long. For the CDR3, the DNA is TGCGCCAGCAGCTTGGCCCTGCGGGGGGGCCGATCCGGGGAGCTGTTTTTT. Its translation is CASSLALRGGRSGELFF.

This clonotype was detected only a few times. The chain combines TRBV20-1 with TRBJ1-2; D possibly corresponds to TRBD1 (5 bases). Between the trimmed V and J ends, which lost 0 bases and 0 bases, there was a span of 8 bases. The CDR3 has 14 amino acids. The germline CDR1 and CDR2 sequences are DFQATT and SNEGSKA (reference sequence). As DNA, the CDR3 is TGCAGTGCTAGAGATTTCAGGGCTAACTATGGCTACACCTTC. Translating gives CSARDFRANYGYTF.

The table lists this clonotype with a few counts. The chain links TRBV4-3 to TRBJ2-1, with D possibly being TRBD1 (7 bases). The CDR3 consists of 16 residues. Germline loops: CDR1 LGHNA, CDR2 YSLEER. Between the trimmed V and J ends, which lost 5 bases and 6 bases, there was a span of 20 bases. CDR3 nucleotide sequence: TGCGCCAGCAGCTCCCGACAGGGTCTGGGGGGCAATGAGCAGTTCTTC. Translating it yields CASSSRQGLGGNEQFF.

The chain employs TRBV20-1 and TRBJ1-5; 9 bases align to TRBD1. From germline, CDR1 is DFQATT and CDR2 SNEGSKA (reference sequence). The V and J ends lost 6 bases and 1 base, in that order; junction bases with no gene match: 7. This CDR3 contains 15 residues. The CDR3 loop reads CSARQGGESNQPQHF. The CDR3 DNA reads TGCAGTGCAAGACAGGGGGGGGAGAGCAATCAGCCCCAGCATTTT.

A few counts support this clonotype. The CDR3 loop reads CAAWASGANEQFF. The DNA of the CDR3 is TGTGCCGCCTGGGCTAGCGGAGCCAATGAGCAGTTCTTC. The V gene is TRBV10-3, the J gene TRBJ2-1; 7 bases line up with TRBD2. Germline V lookup: CDR1 ENHRY, CDR2 SYGVKD. V shed 11 bases and J 6 bases; nucleotides not matched to a gene: 10. This CDR3 is 13 amino acids long.

This sequence joins TRBV20-1 and TRBJ2-7, with 7 nucleotides matching TRBD1. Trimming removed 1 base from V and 5 bases from J; junction bases left unmatched: 14. The V gene's germline CDR1 is DFQATT and CDR2 SNEGSKA (reference sequence). The CDR3 has 16 amino acids. The CDR3 coding sequence is TGCAGTGCTAGAGTATCTAGGGGTGACAGGGCCCACGAGCAGTACTTC. The encoded protein is CSARVSRGDRAHEQYF.

This clonotype was picked up a small number of times. This chain links TRBV4-3 with TRBJ2-5, with D possibly being TRBD1 (6 bases). The last part of the DNA fits TRBJ2-7 better; the J call may be wrong. Looked up from germline, CDR1 is LGHNA and CDR2 is YSLEER. CDR3 size: 14 residues. The CDR3 region has the DNA TGCGCCAGCAGTCTGGGCAGGGGTACTCTCGAGCAGTACTTC. Amino acids: CASSLGRGTLEQYF.

This clonotype was observed once. This chain joins TRBV3-1 and TRBJ2-2; D is perhaps TRBD1 (5 bases). CDR3 length: 14 amino acids. The germline V and J ends were trimmed by 6 bases and 6 bases, with 14 bases remaining between them. The germline CDR1 and CDR2 sequences are LGHDT and YNNKEL (reference sequence). The CDR3 bases are TGTGCCAGCAGACTGACAGTGGTCCCCGGGGAGCTGTTTTTT. Its protein product is CASRLTVVPGELFF.

This clonotype was observed a handful of times. The rearrangement links TRBV9 to TRBJ1-1; the D gene is possibly TRBD1 (5 bases). Trimming removed 4 bases at V and 7 bases at J, with 20 bases between. The CDR3 is 15 residues long. Per germline, CDR1 SGDLS and CDR2 YYNGEE. This CDR3 reads CASSPRGGAVNEAFF. The CDR3 nucleotides read TGTGCCAGCAGCCCCCGTGGGGGTGCAGTTAATGAAGCTTTCTTT.

The V and J genes are TRBV6-1 and TRBJ2-1; 10 bases line up with TRBD1. Germline V gene sequence: CDR1 MNHNS, CDR2 SASEGT. The V segment lost 6 bases and the J segment 9 bases; nucleotides outside the gene matches: 17. There are 17 residues in the CDR3. CDR3 sequence (DNA): TGTGCCAGCAGACAATATACCGGGACAGGGGTACGTAGTGAGCAGTTCTTC. This encodes CASRQYTGTGVRSEQFF.

V usage is TRBV10-1 and J usage is TRBJ2-1, with 9 bases identical to TRBD2. Losses at the gene ends were 3 bases for V and 2 bases for J; bases not matched to a gene: 2. CDR3 size: 15 residues. The germline gives CDR1 WNHNN, CDR2 SYGVQD (reference sequence). The chain's CDR3 is CASSEGGGAYNEQFF. In nucleotides, the CDR3 is TGCGCCAGCAGTGAAGGCGGGGGGGCCTACAATGAGCAGTTCTTC.

This clonotype showed up just a few times. The V and J genes are TRBV21-1 and TRBJ2-3; the D segment call TRBD2 is taken from the table without a DNA check. TRBV21-1 is tagged as a pseudogene. This CDR3 is 17 amino acids long. CDR3 region: CASSPWDYHVSTDTQYF. The CDR3 nucleotides are TGTGCCAGCAGCCCTTGGGACTACCACGTAAGCACAGATACGCAGTATTTT.

This clonotype was found a few times. The chain recombines TRBV9 with TRBJ2-5, with TRBD2 matching over 11 bases. There are 20 residues in the CDR3. V was pared by 3 bases and J by 5 bases, with 21 bases of the junction left unmatched. Germline loops: CDR1 SGDLS, CDR2 YYNGEE. The CDR3 loop reads CASSASPPGLAGHRMETQYF. The CDR3 DNA reads as TGTGCCAGCAGCGCCTCACCCCCAGGACTAGCGGGTCACCGGATGGAGACCCAGTACTTC.

The rearrangement uses TRBV27 and TRBJ2-6; 7 bases line up with TRBD2. The CDR3 runs to 16 residues. Germline CDR1 MNHEY, CDR2 SMNVEV (reference sequence). With V trimmed by 5 bases and J by 0 bases, 4 bases remained unmatched. In DNA, the CDR3 is TGTGCCAGCAGTGAGGGACTATACTCTGGGGCCAACGTCCTGACTTTC. Translating gives CASSEGLYSGANVLTF.

Of note for this clonotype: One end of the junction does not line up with germline, which may come from a read error. This chain connects TRBV4-3 to TRBJ2-5; D may be TRBD1 or TRBD2 (6 bases each). CDR3 length: 18 amino acids. Per the germline V gene, CDR1 is LGHNA and CDR2 is YSLEER. CDR3 protein: CASNQEPIYSGAQETQYF. The CDR3 DNA reads TGCGCCAGCAACCAAGAACCCATTTACTCGGGGGCGCAAGAGACCCAGTACTTC.

The rearrangement links TRBV5-1 to TRBJ1-2; D unresolved. V dropped 0 bases and J dropped 8 bases, with 14 bases sitting between them. The CDR3 runs to 14 residues. Germline lookup yields CDR1 SGHRS and CDR2 YFSETQ. CDR3 DNA sequence: TGCGCCAGCAGCTTGGATTCGGCCTCCGGGGGCTACACCTTC. It translates to CASSLDSASGGYTF.

This chain joins TRBV7-6 and TRBJ2-7; D remains ambiguous. The CDR3 sequence is 13 residues long. CDR1 and CDR2 from the germline V gene are SGHVS and FNYEAQ. The ends were cut back, 5 bases at V and 3 bases at J, with 11 bases in the middle. This CDR3 reads CASSGEVGYEQYF. The CDR3 coding sequence is TGTGCCAGCAGCGGCGAGGTAGGCTACGAGCAGTACTTC.

V is TRBV2 and J is TRBJ1-2, with 7 bases fitting TRBD1. The junction had 6 bases not matched to a gene; V was cut back by 6 bases and J by 8 bases. The CDR3 contains 12 residues. Germline CDR1 SNHLY, CDR2 FYNNEI. The CDR3 protein is CASRRQGSGYTF. CDR3 in DNA: TGTGCCAGCAGGAGACAGGGTAGCGGCTACACCTTC.

The chain uses TRBV5-1 and TRBJ2-4; D unclear. The J call may not be correct, given that the DNA end is closer to TRBJ2-7. Per germline, CDR1 SGHRS and CDR2 YFSETQ. The CDR3 length is 16 residues. CDR3 residues: CASSFETSRSSYEQYF. The CDR3 DNA reads as TGCGCCAGCAGCTTCGAAACCTCGAGGAGCTCCTACGAGCAGTACTTC.

This clonotype was found a few times. The rearrangement uses TRBV3-1 and TRBJ2-5, with D hard to call. Germline V gene lookup returns CDR1 LGHDT and CDR2 YNNKEL (reference sequence). The CDR3 is 14 amino acids. Trimming took 4 bases from V and 1 from J, leaving 10 bases between them. The CDR3 sequence: CASSRLQAQETQYF. The CDR3 nucleotides read TGTGCCAGCAGCCGCTTGCAGGCCCAAGAGACCCAGTACTTC.